The entry below describes one T cell receptor (beta chain). The sample is drawn from a study of blood T cell repertoires in COVID-19. In the study overall: Sites across the United States, Italy and Spain contributed samples from acute and convalescent COVID-19. The cDNA or gDNA used as material had been derived from T cells, B-cell-depleted T cells, or PBMCs.

CDR1 and CDR2 from the germline V gene are SEHNR and FQNEAQ (reference sequence). This CDR3 contains 14 residues. V was shortened by 4 bases and J by 5 bases, with 14 bases between the two germline ends. In the original workflow: Reference gene primer amplification in the assay estimated nucleated cell counts. Data came from immunoSEQ multiplex PCR; TCRdb stores just in-frame clones and leaves some out. Clone size and V and J calls were adopted from that table, with D and trimming inferred from the DNA. This table holds tens of thousands of clones, 85% to 90% found once. The chain uses TRBV7-9 and TRBJ1-2, with a possible D match to TRBD1 (5 bases). Specimen: peripheral blood. The receptor was derived from a man in his fifties or sixties with acute or convalescent COVID-19. The CDR3 nucleotides read TGTGCCAGCAGCTCCGGACAATCTGGATATGGCTACACCTTC. Protein sequence: CASSSGQSGYGYTF.